This T cell receptor (beta chain) stems from a study of CD8 T cells in ankylosing spondylitis. Each CDR3 protein gets one entry after TCRdb re-called the 5' RACE reads with MiXCR. The sample contains a few hundred thousand distinct CDR3 sequences, under 20% of which appear only once. V was cut by 1 base and J by 6 bases, with 18 bases left in between. Germline CDR1 LGHNA, CDR2 YNFKEQ. The CDR3 contains 16 residues. The rearrangement links TRBV4-2 to TRBJ1-2; TRBD1 might be the D (6 bases). The sequenced material came from blood, either unsorted or a sorted T cell fraction (not recorded which). The clonotype comes from a male donor with ankylosing spondylitis or in good health (not recorded which). In DNA form, the CDR3 reads TGTGCCAGCAGCCAAGGCCCAGGGGACGACGTTCATGGCTACACCTTC. Translating gives CASSQGPGDDVHGYTF.